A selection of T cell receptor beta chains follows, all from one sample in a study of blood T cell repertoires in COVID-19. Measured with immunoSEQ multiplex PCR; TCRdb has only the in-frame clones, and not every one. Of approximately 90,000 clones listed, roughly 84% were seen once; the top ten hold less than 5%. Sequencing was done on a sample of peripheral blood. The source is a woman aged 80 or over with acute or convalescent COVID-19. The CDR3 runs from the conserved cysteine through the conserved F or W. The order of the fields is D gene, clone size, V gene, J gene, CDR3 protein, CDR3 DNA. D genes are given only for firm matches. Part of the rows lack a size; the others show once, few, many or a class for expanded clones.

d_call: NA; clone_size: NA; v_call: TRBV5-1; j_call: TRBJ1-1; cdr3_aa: CASSPTGHRNTEAFF; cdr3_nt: TGCGCCAGCAGCCCAACGGGACACCGGAACACTGAAGCTTTCTTT
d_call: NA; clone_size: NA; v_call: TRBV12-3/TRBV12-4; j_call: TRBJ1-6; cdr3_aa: CASSPGNSPLHF; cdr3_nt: TGTGCCAGCAGCCCCGGGAATTCACCCCTCCACTTT
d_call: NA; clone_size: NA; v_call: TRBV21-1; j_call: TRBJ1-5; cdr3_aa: CASSRGDGNQRDQPQHF; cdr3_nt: TGTGCCAGCAGCAGGGGGGACGGGAACCAACGGGATCAGCCCCAGCATTTT
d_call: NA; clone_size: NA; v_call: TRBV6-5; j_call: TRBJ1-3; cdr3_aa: CASTSPGTSTIYF; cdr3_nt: TGTGCCAGCACCAGTCCCGGGACATCGACCATATATTTT
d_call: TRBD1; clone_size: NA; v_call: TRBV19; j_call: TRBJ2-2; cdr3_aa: CASSLGGQGTNTGELFF; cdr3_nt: TGTGCCAGTAGCCTAGGGGGACAGGGGACGAACACCGGGGAGCTGTTTTTT
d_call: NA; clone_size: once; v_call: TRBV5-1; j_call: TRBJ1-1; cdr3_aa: CASREQGNTEAFF; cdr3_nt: TGCGCCAGCAGGGAACAGGGGAACACTGAAGCTTTCTTT
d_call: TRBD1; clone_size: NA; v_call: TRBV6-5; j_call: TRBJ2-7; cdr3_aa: CASSFDRVGEQYF; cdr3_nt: TGTGCCAGCAGTTTCGACAGGGTAGGCGAGCAGTACTTC
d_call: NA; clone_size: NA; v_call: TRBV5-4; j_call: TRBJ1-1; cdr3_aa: CASSGIGGVNTEAFF; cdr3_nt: TGTGCCAGCAGCGGTATTGGCGGGGTCAACACTGAAGCTTTCTTT
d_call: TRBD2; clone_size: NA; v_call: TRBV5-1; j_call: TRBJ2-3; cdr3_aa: CASSLELAGTDTQYF; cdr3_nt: TGCGCCAGCAGCTTGGAACTAGCGGGCACAGATACGCAGTATTTT
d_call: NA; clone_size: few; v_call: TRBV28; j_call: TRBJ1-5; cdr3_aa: CASSPLGGAYNQPQHF; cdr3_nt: TGTGCCAGCAGTCCGCTCGGTGGGGCCTATAATCAGCCCCAGCATTTT
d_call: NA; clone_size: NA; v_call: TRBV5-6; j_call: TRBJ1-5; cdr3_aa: CASSLLNQDSLNQPQHF; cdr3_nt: TGTGCCAGCAGCCTTCTTAACCAGGACAGTCTGAATCAGCCCCAGCATTTT
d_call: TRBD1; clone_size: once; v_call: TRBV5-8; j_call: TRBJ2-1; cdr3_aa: CASSLGTGGPYNEQFF; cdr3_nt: TGTGCCAGCAGCTTGGGGACAGGGGGGCCCTACAATGAGCAGTTCTTC
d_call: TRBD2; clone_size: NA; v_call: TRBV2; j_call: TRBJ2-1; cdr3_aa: CASSEGTRGRDVANEQFF; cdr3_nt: TGTGCCAGCAGTGAAGGGACCCGCGGGAGGGACGTTGCCAATGAGCAGTTCTTC
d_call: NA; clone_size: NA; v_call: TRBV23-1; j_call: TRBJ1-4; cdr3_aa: CASARDSEVNEKLFF; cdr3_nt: TGCGCCAGCGCCCGGGACTCCGAAGTCAATGAAAAACTGTTTTTT
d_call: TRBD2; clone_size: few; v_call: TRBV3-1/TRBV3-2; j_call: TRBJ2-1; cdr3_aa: CASSSGTSGREQFF; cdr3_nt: TGTGCCAGCAGCTCTGGGACTAGCGGGAGGGAGCAGTTCTTC
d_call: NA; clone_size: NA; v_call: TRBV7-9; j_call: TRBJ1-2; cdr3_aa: CASSFPSDGYTF; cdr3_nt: TGTGCCAGCAGCTTTCCGTCTGATGGCTACACCTTC
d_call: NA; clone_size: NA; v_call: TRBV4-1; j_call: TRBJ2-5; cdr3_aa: CASSQERDGHQTQYF; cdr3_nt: TGCGCCAGCAGCCAAGAGCGAGACGGACACCAGACCCAGTACTTC
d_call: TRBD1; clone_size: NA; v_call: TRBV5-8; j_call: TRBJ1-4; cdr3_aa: CASSWTGKKLFF; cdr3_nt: TGTGCCAGCAGCTGGACAGGGAAAAAACTGTTTTTT
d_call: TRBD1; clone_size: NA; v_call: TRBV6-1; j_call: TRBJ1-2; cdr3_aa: CASSERGQGNYGYTF; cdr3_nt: TGTGCCAGCAGTGAGAGGGGACAGGGAAACTATGGCTACACCTTC
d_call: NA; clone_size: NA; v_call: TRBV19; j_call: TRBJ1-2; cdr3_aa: CASIRYSTALYGYTF; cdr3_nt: TGTGCCAGTATCCGTTACTCGACAGCGCTCTATGGCTACACCTTC
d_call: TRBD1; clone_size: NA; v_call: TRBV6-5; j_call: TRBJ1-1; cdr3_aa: CASRDRESTEAFF; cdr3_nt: TGTGCCAGCAGGGACAGGGAGAGCACTGAAGCTTTCTTT
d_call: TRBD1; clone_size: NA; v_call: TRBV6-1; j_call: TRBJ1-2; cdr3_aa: CASSENWLGTGSYGYTF; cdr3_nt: TGTGCCAGCAGTGAAAATTGGCTCGGGACAGGGAGCTATGGCTACACCTTC